Below are 12 T cell receptor beta chains sequenced from a single sample in a study of cytomegalovirus exposure and HLA in healthy donors. The study ran its PCR with 60 Vbeta and 13 Jbeta primers. The assay was immunoSEQ multiplex PCR, and TCRdb's table has in-frame clones only and misses some. The data hold some 92,000 clones, with roughly 84% observed a single time. The specimen was PBMCs. The origin of the receptors is a man between 25 and 39 years old in good health and CMV-seronegative.

The rearrangement uses TRBV29-1 and TRBJ2-7; 9 bases line up with TRBD1. In germline, CDR1 is SQVTM, CDR2 ANQGSEA. The CDR3 has 14 residues. The junction had 4 bases not matched to a gene; V was cut back by 1 base and J by 3 bases. The CDR3 loop is CSVEGTGVDYEQYF. The CDR3 nucleotides read TGCAGCGTTGAAGGGACAGGGGTGGACTACGAGCAGTACTTC.

The chain couples TRBV7-2 to TRBJ2-2, with D possibly being TRBD2 (5 bases). Germline CDR1 and CDR2: SGHTA and FQGNSA. Between the trimmed V and J ends, which lost 3 bases and 8 bases, there was a span of 13 bases. CDR3 length equals 14 residues. CDR3: CASSFGKAAGELFF. The CDR3 DNA reads TGTGCCAGCAGCTTCGGGAAGGCGGCGGGGGAGCTGTTTTTT.

V is TRBV6-1 and J is TRBJ2-7; the match to TRBD1 covers 9 bases. This CDR3 is built from 15 residues. In germline, CDR1 is MNHNS, CDR2 SASEGT. V gave up 4 bases and J gave up 6 bases; unmatched junction bases: 10. CDR3: CASSGPTGGSSEQYF. The CDR3, as DNA: TGTGCCAGCAGTGGTCCGACAGGGGGTTCCAGCGAGCAGTACTTC.

The table lists this clone with a count of one. Lacking the conserved final phenylalanine or tryptophan, this CDR3 likely reflects a read error. This chain links TRBV6-1 with TRBJ1-2, with 7 positions matching TRBD1. The CDR3 extends over 13 amino acids. Germline trimming cut 4 bases from V and 4 bases from J; bases unmatched to any gene: 3. Germline assignment: CDR1 MNHNS and CDR2 SASEGT. This CDR3 reads CASSVDRVYGYTV. Here the CDR3 DNA reads TGTGCCAGCAGTGTAGACAGGGTCTATGGCTACACCGTC.

This clone has just a few counts. The chain carries TRBV28 and TRBJ2-1, with TRBD1 as a possible D gene (6 bases). The CDR3 totals 15 residues. With 6 bases removed from V and 3 bases from J, the gap between germline ends came to 15 bases. In germline, CDR1 is MDHEN, CDR2 SYDVKM. Here the CDR3 reads CASRRDGTFYNEQFF. CDR3 nucleotide sequence: TGTGCCAGCAGGAGAGACGGGACATTCTACAATGAGCAGTTCTTC.

The J gene is TRBJ2-3, the V gene TRBV4-1, with 10 bases lining up with TRBD1. The CDR3 loop spans 14 amino acids. V shed 3 bases and J 8 bases; nucleotides not matched to a gene: 5. Germline V gene sequence: CDR1 MGHRA, CDR2 YSYEKL. The CDR3, as DNA: TGCGCCAGCAGCCAGGGACAGGGGAAGGGTACGCAGTATTTT. Translation gives CASSQGQGKGTQYF.

The chain recombines TRBV18 with TRBJ1-1; the match to TRBD1 covers 10 bases. The CDR3 runs to 15 residues. V lost 3 bases to trimming and J lost 5 bases; unmatched junction nucleotides: 6. Germline CDR1 reads KGHSH; CDR2 reads LQKENI. The CDR3 nucleotides are TGTGCCAGCTCACCGACCGGGACAGGGGAAACTGAAGCTTTCTTT. Translating gives CASSPTGTGETEAFF.

J is TRBJ1-6 and V is TRBV14, with D perhaps TRBD1 (5 bases). V was pared by 3 bases and J by 8 bases, with 17 bases between. Germline V lookup: CDR1 SGHDN, CDR2 FVKESK. The length of the CDR3 is 16 residues. The CDR3 protein is CASSQLGGAGDSPLHF. DNA of the CDR3: TGTGCCAGCAGCCAGCTCGGCGGGGCTGGTGATTCACCCCTCCACTTT.

This clone has more than one count but fewer than ten. V gene TRBV5-1 combines with J gene TRBJ2-7; D might be TRBD1 (5 bases). Germline V gives CDR1 SGHRS, CDR2 YFSETQ. The CDR3 has 16 amino acids. V was cut by 0 bases and J by 4 bases, with 17 bases left in between. As DNA, the CDR3 is TGCGCCAGCAGCTTGGATCAGGGCGCTTTGTCGTACGAGCAGTACTTC. Its translation is CASSLDQGALSYEQYF.

The rearrangement uses TRBV19 and TRBJ1-5; perhaps TRBD1 as D (5 bases). CDR1 is LNHDA, CDR2 SQIVND, per germline (reference sequence). Trimming removed 9 bases at V and 6 bases at J, with 18 bases between. CDR3 length equals 14 residues. The DNA for the CDR3 is TGTGCCAGCTGTTCGGGGGTTGTCGGTCAGCCCCAGCATTTT. Encoded protein: CASCSGVVGQPQHF.

The rearrangement joins TRBV5-4 to TRBJ1-1, with TRBD1 matching over 7 bases. The CDR3 has 15 residues. Germline V lookup: CDR1 SGHNT, CDR2 YYREEE (reference sequence). V gave up 2 bases and J gave up 1 base; unmatched junction bases: 5. In DNA form, the CDR3 reads TGTGCCAGCAGCTTCGGAGGGGGCGAGAACACTGAAGCTTTCTTT. It yields the protein CASSFGGGENTEAFF. Combining the CDR3 with reference TRBV5-4 and TRBJ1-1 gives the whole variable domain ETGVTQSPTHLIKTRGQQVTLRCSSQSGHNTVSWYQQALGQGPQFIFQYYREEENGRGNFPPRFSGLQFPNYSSELNVNALELDDSALYLCASSFGGGENTEAFFGQGTRLTVV.

V is TRBV27 and J is TRBJ1-6; D possibly corresponds to TRBD1 (5 bases). V was cut by 3 bases and J by 9 bases, with 12 bases left in between. This CDR3 has 14 residues. Per germline, CDR1 MNHEY and CDR2 SMNVEV (reference sequence). The CDR3 here is CASSFQGMSSPLHF. The CDR3, as DNA: TGTGCCAGCAGTTTTCAGGGTATGAGTTCACCCCTCCACTTT.